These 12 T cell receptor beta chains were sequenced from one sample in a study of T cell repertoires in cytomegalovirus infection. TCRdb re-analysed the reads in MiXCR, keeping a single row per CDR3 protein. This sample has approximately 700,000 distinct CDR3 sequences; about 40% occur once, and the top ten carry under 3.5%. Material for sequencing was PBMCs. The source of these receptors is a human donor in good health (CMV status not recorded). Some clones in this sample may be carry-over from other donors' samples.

Here the CDR3 DNA reads TGTGCCATCAGTGAGACGGAGAACAGCGGGGGCACGATTAACAATGAGCAGTTCTTC. It is translated as CAISETENSGGTINNEQFF. The chain uses TRBV10-3 and TRBJ2-1; 8 positions match TRBD2. CDR3 size: 19 residues. Germline values: CDR1 ENHRY, CDR2 SYGVKD. V lost 2 bases, J lost 5 bases, and 17 bases stayed unmatched.

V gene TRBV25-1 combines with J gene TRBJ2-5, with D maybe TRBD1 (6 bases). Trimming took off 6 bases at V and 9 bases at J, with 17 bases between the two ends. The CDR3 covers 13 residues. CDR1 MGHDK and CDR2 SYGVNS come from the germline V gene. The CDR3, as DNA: TGTGCCAGCAGAGGCTCCTTCCAGGGGCCCCAGTACTTC. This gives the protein CASRGSFQGPQYF.

The CDR3 bases are TGCGCCAGCAGCTCGGTGACAGCCACAGATACGCAGTATTTT. As protein: CASSSVTATDTQYF. The rearrangement links TRBV5-1 to TRBJ2-3, with D perhaps matching TRBD1 (5 bases). Germline CDR1 reads SGHRS; CDR2 reads YFSETQ. Trimming removed 3 bases from V and 2 bases from J, with 10 bases in between. The CDR3 consists of 14 residues.

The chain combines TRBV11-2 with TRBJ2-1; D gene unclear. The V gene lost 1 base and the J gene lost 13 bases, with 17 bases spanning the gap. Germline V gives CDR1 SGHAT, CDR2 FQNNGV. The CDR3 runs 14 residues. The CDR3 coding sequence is TGTGCCAGCAGCTTAGGATCCACGTCCCATATTCAGTTCTTC. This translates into CASSLGSTSHIQFF.

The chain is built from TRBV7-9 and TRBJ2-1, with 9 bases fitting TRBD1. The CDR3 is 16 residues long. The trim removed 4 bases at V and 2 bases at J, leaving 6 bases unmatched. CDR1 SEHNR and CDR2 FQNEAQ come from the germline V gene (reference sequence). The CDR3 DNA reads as TGTGCCAGCAGCTCCGGGACAGGGAGCACCTACAATGAGCAGTTCTTC. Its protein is CASSSGTGSTYNEQFF.

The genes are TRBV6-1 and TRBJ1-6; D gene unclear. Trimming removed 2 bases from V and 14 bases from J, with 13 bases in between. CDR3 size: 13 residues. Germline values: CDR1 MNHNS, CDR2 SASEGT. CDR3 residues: CASSEMETVALHF. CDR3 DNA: TGTGCCAGCAGTGAAATGGAAACGGTGGCCCTCCACTTT.

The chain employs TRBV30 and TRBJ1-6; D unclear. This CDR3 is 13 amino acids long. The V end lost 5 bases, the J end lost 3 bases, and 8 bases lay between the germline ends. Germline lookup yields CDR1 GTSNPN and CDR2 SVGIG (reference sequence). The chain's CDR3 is CAWGLDYNSPLHF. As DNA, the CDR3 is TGTGCCTGGGGACTCGACTATAATTCACCCCTCCACTTT.

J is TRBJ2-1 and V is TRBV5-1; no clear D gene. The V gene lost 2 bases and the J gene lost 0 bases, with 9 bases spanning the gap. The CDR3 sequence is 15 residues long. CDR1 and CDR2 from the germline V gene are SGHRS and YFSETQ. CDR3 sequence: CASSFGPFSYNEQFF. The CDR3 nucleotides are TGCGCCAGCAGCTTTGGCCCATTCTCCTACAATGAGCAGTTCTTC. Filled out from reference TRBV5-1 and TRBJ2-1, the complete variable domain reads KAGVTQTPRYLIKTRGQQVTLSCSPISGHRSVSWYQQTPGQGLQFLFEYFSETQRNKGNFPGRFSGRQFSNSRSEMNVSTLELGDSALYLCASSFGPFSYNEQFFGPGTRLTVL.

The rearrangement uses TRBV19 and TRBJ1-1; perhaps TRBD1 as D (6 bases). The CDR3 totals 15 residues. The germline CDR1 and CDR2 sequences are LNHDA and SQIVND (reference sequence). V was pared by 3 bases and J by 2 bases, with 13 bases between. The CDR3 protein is CASSISAGANTEAFF. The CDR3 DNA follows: TGTGCCAGTAGTATTTCGGCGGGGGCAAACACTGAAGCTTTCTTT.

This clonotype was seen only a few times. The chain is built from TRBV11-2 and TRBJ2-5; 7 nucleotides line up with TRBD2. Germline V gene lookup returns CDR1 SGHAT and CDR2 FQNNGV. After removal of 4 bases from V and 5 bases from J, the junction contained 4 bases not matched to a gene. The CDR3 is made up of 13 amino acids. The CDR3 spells CASSSTSLETQYF. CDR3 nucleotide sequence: TGTGCCAGCAGCTCGACTAGCTTGGAGACCCAGTACTTC.

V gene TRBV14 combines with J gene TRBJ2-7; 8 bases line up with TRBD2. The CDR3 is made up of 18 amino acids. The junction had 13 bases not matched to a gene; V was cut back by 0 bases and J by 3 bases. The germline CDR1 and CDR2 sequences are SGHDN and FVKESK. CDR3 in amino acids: CASSQDPAGVPFDYEQYF. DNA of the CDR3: TGTGCCAGCAGCCAAGACCCAGCGGGAGTACCCTTTGACTACGAGCAGTACTTC. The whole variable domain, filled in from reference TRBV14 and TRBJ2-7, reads EAGVTQFPSHSVIEKGQTVTLRCDPISGHDNLYWYRRVMGKEIKFLLHFVKESKQDESGMPNNRFLAERTGGTYSTLKVQPAELEDSGVYFCASSQDPAGVPFDYEQYFGPGTRLTVT.

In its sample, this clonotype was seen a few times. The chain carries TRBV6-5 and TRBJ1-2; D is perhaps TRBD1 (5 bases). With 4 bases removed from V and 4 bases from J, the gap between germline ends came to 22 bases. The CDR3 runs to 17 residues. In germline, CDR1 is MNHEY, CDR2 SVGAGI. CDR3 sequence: CASSLLSHGARSYGYTF. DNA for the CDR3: TGTGCCAGCAGTTTACTCTCCCACGGGGCCCGAAGCTATGGCTACACCTTC.